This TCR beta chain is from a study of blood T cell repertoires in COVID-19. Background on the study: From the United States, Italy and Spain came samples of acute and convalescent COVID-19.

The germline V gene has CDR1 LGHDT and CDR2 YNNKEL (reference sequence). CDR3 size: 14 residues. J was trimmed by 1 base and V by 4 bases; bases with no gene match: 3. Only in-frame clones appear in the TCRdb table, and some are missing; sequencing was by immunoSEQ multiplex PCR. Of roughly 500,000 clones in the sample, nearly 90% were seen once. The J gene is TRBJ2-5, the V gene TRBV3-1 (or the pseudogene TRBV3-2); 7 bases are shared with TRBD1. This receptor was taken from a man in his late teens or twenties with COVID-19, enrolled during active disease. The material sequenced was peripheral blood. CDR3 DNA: TGTGCCAGCAGCCCATGGACAGGCCAAGAGACCCAGTACTTC. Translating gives CASSPWTGQETQYF.